This T cell receptor (beta chain) is drawn from a study of shared T cell receptors in the human thymus. Assay: immunoSEQ multiplex PCR; the TCRdb copy retains only in-frame clones and omits some. Counted here are 650,000 to 950,000 clones, 80% to 90% occurring once; the ten biggest clones make up around 0.01%. This clone was counted a single time. In addition, the sample was reused for a study of human thymus T cells.

The clonotype comes from a girl less than two years old with a congenital heart defect. Input material: thymocytes.

The CDR3, as DNA: TGTGCCAGTGGCCAACAGGGGGCTTTGAATGAGCAGTTCTTC. Translated, it gives CASGQQGALNEQFF. This chain connects TRBV19 to TRBJ2-1; 9 bases match TRBD1. V lost 8 bases and J lost 7; bases outside the gene matches: 9. Looked up from germline, CDR1 is LNHDA and CDR2 is SQIVND (reference sequence). The CDR3 has 14 amino acids.